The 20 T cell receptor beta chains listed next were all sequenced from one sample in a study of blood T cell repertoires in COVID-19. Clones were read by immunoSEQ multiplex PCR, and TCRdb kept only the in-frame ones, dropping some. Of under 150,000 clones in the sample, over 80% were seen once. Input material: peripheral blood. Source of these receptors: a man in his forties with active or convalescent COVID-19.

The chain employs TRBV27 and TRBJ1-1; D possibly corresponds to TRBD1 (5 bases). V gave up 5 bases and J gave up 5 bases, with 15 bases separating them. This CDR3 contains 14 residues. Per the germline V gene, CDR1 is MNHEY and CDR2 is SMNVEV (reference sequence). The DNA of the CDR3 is TGTGCCAGCAGTCCAAGGATGGGGGGGACTGAAGCTTTCTTT. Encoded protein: CASSPRMGGTEAFF.

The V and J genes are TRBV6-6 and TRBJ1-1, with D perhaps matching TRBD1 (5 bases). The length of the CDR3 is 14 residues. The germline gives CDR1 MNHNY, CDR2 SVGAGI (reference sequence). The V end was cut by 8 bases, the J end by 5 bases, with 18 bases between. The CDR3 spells CASRPAYRGTEAFF. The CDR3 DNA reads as TGTGCCAGCCGTCCCGCGTACCGGGGGACTGAAGCTTTCTTT.

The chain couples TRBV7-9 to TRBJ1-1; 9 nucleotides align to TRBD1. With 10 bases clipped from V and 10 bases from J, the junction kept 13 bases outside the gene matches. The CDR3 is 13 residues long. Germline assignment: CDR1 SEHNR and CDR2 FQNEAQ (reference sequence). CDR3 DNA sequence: TGTGCCATAAGAACAGGGGGCGGCATGGGAGCTTTCTTT. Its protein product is CAIRTGGGMGAFF.

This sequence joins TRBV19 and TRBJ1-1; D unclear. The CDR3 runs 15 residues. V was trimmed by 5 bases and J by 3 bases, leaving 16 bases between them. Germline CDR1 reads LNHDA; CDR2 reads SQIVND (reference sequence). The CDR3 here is CASSFRHGRDTEAFF. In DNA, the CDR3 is TGTGCCAGTAGTTTTAGGCATGGGCGCGACACTGAAGCTTTCTTT.

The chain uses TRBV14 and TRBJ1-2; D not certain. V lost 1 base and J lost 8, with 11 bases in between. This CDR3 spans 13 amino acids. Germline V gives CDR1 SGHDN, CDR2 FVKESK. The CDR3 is CASSQVWERGYTF. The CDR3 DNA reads TGTGCCAGCAGCCAAGTCTGGGAGCGGGGCTACACCTTC.

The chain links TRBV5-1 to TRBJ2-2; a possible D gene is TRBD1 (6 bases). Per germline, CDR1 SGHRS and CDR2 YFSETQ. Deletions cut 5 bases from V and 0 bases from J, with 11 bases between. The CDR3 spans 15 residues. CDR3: CASRSTGSNTGELFF. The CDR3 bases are TGCGCCAGCAGATCAACAGGGTCGAACACCGGGGAGCTGTTTTTT.

CDR3 in DNA: TGTGCCAGTAGTATGGTTTCGGAGGGAAACTATGGCTACACCTTC. This codes for CASSMVSEGNYGYTF. V is TRBV19 and J is TRBJ1-2; unclear D gene. The CDR3 is 15 amino acids. Germline CDR1 LNHDA, CDR2 SQIVND (reference sequence). Trimming took 3 bases from V and 2 from J, leaving 13 bases between them.

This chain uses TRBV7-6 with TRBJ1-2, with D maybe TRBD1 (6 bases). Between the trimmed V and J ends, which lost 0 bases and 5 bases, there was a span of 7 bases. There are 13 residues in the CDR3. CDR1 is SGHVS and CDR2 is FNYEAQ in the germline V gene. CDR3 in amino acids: CASSLATGYGYTF. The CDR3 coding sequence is TGTGCCAGCAGCTTAGCGACAGGATATGGCTACACCTTC. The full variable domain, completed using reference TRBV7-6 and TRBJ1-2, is GAGVSQSPRYKVTKRGQDVALRCDPISGHVSLYWYRQALGQGPEFLTYFNYEAQQDKSGLPNDRFSAERPEGSISTLTIQRTEQRDSAMYRCASSLATGYGYTFGSGTRLTVV.

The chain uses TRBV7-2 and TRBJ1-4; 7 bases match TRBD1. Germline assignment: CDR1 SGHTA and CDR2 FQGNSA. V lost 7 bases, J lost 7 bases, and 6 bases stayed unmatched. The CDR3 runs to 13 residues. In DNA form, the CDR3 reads TGTGCCAGCACCGACAGGGCCGGTGAAAAACTGTTTTTT. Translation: CASTDRAGEKLFF.

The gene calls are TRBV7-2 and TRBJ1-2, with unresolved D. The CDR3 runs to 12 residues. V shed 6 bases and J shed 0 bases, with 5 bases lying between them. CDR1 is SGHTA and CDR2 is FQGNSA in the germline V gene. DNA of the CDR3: TGTGCCAGCAGGACAACTAACTATGGCTACACCTTC. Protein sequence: CASRTTNYGYTF.

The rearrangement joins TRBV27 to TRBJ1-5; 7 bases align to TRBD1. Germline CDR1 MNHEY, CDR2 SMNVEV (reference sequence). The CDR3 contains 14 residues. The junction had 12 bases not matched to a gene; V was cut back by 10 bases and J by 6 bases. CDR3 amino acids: CATARQGNVQPQHF. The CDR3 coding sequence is TGTGCCACGGCTCGACAGGGCAATGTTCAGCCCCAGCATTTT.

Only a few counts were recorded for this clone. The CDR3 protein is CASSLSGGRDSPLHF. Here the CDR3 DNA reads TGCGCCAGCAGCTTGTCAGGGGGTCGAGATTCACCCCTCCACTTT. The gene calls are TRBV5-1 and TRBJ1-6; 7 nucleotides line up with TRBD1. The V gene end was trimmed by 1 base and the J gene end by 8 bases; junction bases not matched to a gene: 6. This CDR3 spans 15 amino acids. Germline-derived CDR1 and CDR2 are SGHRS and YFSETQ.

The CDR3 spells CASSPPDRAYEQYF. DNA for the CDR3: TGTGCCAGTAGCCCCCCGGACAGAGCCTACGAGCAGTACTTC. The chain combines TRBV19 with TRBJ2-7; the D gene is possibly TRBD1 (6 bases). The CDR3 is 14 amino acids. The germline CDR1 and CDR2 sequences are LNHDA and SQIVND (reference sequence). V was shortened by 6 bases and J by 2 bases, with 14 bases between the two germline ends.

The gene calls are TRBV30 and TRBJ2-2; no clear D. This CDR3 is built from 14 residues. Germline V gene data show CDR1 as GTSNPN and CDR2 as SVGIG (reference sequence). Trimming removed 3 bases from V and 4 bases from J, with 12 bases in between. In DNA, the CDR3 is TGTGCCTGGAGACCCCAGGCGTTCACCGGGGAGCTGTTTTTT. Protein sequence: CAWRPQAFTGELFF.

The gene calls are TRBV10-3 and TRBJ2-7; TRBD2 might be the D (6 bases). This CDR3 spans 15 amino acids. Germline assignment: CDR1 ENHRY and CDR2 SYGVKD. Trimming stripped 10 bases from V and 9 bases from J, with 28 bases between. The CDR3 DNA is TGTGCCACTGAAGGCGGACGGGGGATTTTCGAAAGGCAGTACTTC. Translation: CATEGGRGIFERQYF.

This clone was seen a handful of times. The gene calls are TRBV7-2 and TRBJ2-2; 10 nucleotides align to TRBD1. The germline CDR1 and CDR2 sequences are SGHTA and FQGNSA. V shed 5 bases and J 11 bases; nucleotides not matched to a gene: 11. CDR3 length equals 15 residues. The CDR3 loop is CASSTPTGGPFELFF. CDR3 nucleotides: TGTGCCAGCAGCACTCCGACAGGGGGCCCCTTTGAGCTGTTTTTT.

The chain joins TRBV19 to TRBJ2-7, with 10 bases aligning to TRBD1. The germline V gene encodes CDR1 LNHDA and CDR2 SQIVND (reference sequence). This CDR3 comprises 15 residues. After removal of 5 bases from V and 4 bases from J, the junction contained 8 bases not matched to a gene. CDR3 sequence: CASSRGTGALYEQYF. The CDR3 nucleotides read TGTGCCAGTAGTCGCGGGACAGGGGCCTTATACGAGCAGTACTTC.

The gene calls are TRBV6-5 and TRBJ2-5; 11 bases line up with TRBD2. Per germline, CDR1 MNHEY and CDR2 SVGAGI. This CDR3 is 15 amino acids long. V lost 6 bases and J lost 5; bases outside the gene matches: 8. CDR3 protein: CASSQTSGARETQYF. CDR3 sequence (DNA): TGTGCCAGCAGCCAGACTAGCGGGGCTAGGGAGACCCAGTACTTC.

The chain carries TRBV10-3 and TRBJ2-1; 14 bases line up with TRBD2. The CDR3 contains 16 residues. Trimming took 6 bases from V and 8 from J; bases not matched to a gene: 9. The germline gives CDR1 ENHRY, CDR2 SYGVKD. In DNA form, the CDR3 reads TGTGCCATCAGGACTAGCGGGGGGGCCGTAAGCGATGAGCAGTTCTTC. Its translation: CAIRTSGGAVSDEQFF.

CDR3 nucleotides: TGTGCCAGCAGCCACACTCTAAGCGGGGGTTATTCCCAAGAGACCCAGTACTTC. Protein: CASSHTLSGGYSQETQYF. The V and J genes are TRBV3-1 (or the pseudogene TRBV3-2) and TRBJ2-5; 8 bases map to TRBD2. This CDR3 contains 18 residues. Germline V lookup: CDR1 LGHDT, CDR2 YNNKEL (reference sequence). V shed 3 bases, J shed 1 base, and the junction held 13 bases outside the gene matches.